The 27 T cell receptor beta chains below all came from one sample that was sequenced in a study of OX40 agonist ivuxolimab in advanced cancers. Libraries were prepared by immunoSEQ multiplex PCR; TCRdb keeps only in-frame clonotypes and omits some of them. The sample includes about 45,000 clones, roughly 90% of them seen just once. The sequencing used CD4+ or CD8+ T cells sorted from blood, collected in a trial of the OX40 agonist ivuxolimab. Receptors originate from an adult with an advanced solid tumor such as melanoma, head and neck, liver or kidney cancer.

The chain combines TRBV11-3 with TRBJ2-1; the D gene is possibly TRBD2 (5 bases). Trimming stripped 0 bases from V and 8 bases from J, with 17 bases between. This CDR3 contains 16 residues. CDR1 and CDR2 from the germline V gene are SGHNT and YENEEA. The CDR3 reads CASSLDPVGEGHEQFF. CDR3 bases: TGTGCCAGCAGCTTAGATCCGGTGGGAGAGGGTCATGAGCAGTTCTTC.

V is TRBV19 and J is TRBJ1-2; 9 positions match TRBD1. There are 14 residues in the CDR3. The V segment lost 5 bases and the J segment 7 bases; nucleotides outside the gene matches: 8. Germline CDR1 is LNHDA and CDR2 is SQIVND (reference sequence). The CDR3 nucleotides read TGTGCCAGTAGTCCCGACAGGGGGTACTCTGGCTACACCTTC. Translation: CASSPDRGYSGYTF.

This chain uses TRBV28 with TRBJ2-3, with 9 positions matching TRBD1. Germline CDR1 is MDHEN and CDR2 is SYDVKM. Trimming removed 4 bases from V and 8 bases from J; junction bases left unmatched: 10. There are 15 residues in the CDR3. The CDR3, as DNA: TGTGCCAGCAGTTCCTCGGGACAGGGACACGGTACGCAGTATTTT. Protein sequence: CASSSSGQGHGTQYF.

The genes are TRBV27 and TRBJ2-7, with 10 bases aligning to TRBD2. CDR1 and CDR2 (germline): MNHEY, SMNVEV (reference sequence). The junction had 11 bases not matched to a gene; V was cut back by 8 bases and J by 7 bases. The CDR3 loop spans 14 amino acids. CDR3 residues: CASVKTSGDREQYF. CDR3 coding DNA: TGTGCCAGCGTTAAAACTAGCGGGGACCGGGAGCAGTACTTC.

V and J are TRBV5-1 and TRBJ2-5, with 7 bases identical to TRBD2. Trimming took 1 base from V and 5 from J; bases not matched to a gene: 8. The CDR3 is 15 amino acids. The V gene's germline CDR1 is SGHRS and CDR2 YFSETQ. This chain's CDR3 is CASSLIGQGGETQYF. CDR3 coding DNA: TGCGCCAGCAGCTTGATCGGGCAGGGAGGGGAGACCCAGTACTTC.

The J gene is TRBJ1-5, the V gene TRBV5-4; D not resolved. Germline CDR1 is SGHNT and CDR2 is YYREEE (reference sequence). Between the trimmed V and J ends, which lost 0 bases and 2 bases, there was a span of 6 bases. The CDR3 sequence is 14 residues long. In DNA form, the CDR3 reads TGTGCCAGCAGCTTGGGCACAGGCAATCAGCCCCAGCATTTT. It codes for CASSLGTGNQPQHF.

This clone was found once. The J gene is TRBJ2-1, the V gene TRBV5-4; 9 bases align to TRBD2. The CDR3 extends over 15 amino acids. Unmatched junction bases numbered 6, after V lost 0 bases and J lost 8 bases. CDR1 and CDR2 from the germline V gene are SGHNT and YYREEE (reference sequence). The CDR3 sequence is CASSLGGTSIDEQFF. For the CDR3, the DNA is TGTGCCAGCAGCTTGGGGGGGACTAGCATCGATGAGCAGTTCTTC.

This chain connects TRBV7-2 to TRBJ2-1; D remains unclear. The CDR3 extends over 17 amino acids. V lost 5 bases to trimming and J lost 4 bases, with 21 bases between them. The germline CDR1 and CDR2 sequences are SGHTA and FQGNSA. CDR3: CASSRGRARRIYNEQFF. The CDR3 DNA reads as TGTGCCAGCAGCCGCGGCCGAGCCCGCCGGATTTACAATGAGCAGTTCTTC.

This clone was detected only a few times. The chain is built from TRBV27 and TRBJ1-1, with unresolved D. In germline, CDR1 is MNHEY, CDR2 SMNVEV (reference sequence). The CDR3 spans 15 residues. V lost 0 bases, J lost 1 base, and 9 bases lay in between. The DNA for the CDR3 is TGTGCCAGCAGTTTATCGAGCGGGAGGAACACTGAAGCTTTCTTT. This encodes CASSLSSGRNTEAFF.

The chain recombines TRBV5-6 with TRBJ1-5; 7 bases are shared with TRBD1. CDR3 length: 14 residues. V shed 4 bases and J 10 bases; nucleotides not matched to a gene: 11. Germline CDR1 reads SGHDT; CDR2 reads YYEEEE. This CDR3 reads CASSRGQSQSPQHF. The CDR3 region has the DNA TGTGCCAGCAGCCGGGGACAGTCTCAATCCCCCCAGCATTTT.

V and J are TRBV5-6 and TRBJ2-6; D gene uncertain. CDR3 length: 15 amino acids. Germline values: CDR1 SGHDT, CDR2 YYEEEE. V lost 2 bases and J lost 0, with 6 bases in between. CDR3 nucleotides: TGTGCCAGCAGCTTTTACACCTCTGGGGCCAACGTCCTGACTTTC. Its translation is CASSFYTSGANVLTF.

CDR3 sequence: CASSTRTGNQPQHF. The CDR3 DNA reads as TGTGCCAGCAGCACTAGGACAGGGAATCAGCCCCAGCATTTT. V usage is TRBV7-9 and J usage is TRBJ1-5; 8 positions agree with TRBD1. Germline V lookup: CDR1 SEHNR, CDR2 FQNEAQ (reference sequence). Trimming took 5 bases from V and 4 from J; bases not matched to a gene: 4. CDR3 length: 14 amino acids.

The chain joins TRBV9 to TRBJ2-5; TRBD1 matches 7 bases. The CDR3 is 15 residues long. V shed 0 bases and J 2 bases; nucleotides not matched to a gene: 4. CDR1 and CDR2 from the germline V gene are SGDLS and YYNGEE. The CDR3 is CASSVGGQRQETQYF. The CDR3 DNA is TGTGCCAGCAGCGTAGGGGGACAGAGACAAGAGACCCAGTACTTC.

The V call is TRBV4-3, the J call TRBJ1-4, with D perhaps TRBD1 (5 bases). There are 16 residues in the CDR3. CDR1 and CDR2 from the germline V gene are LGHNA and YSLEER. Trimming removed 4 bases at V and 0 bases at J, with 12 bases between. The CDR3 region is CASSPGTAATNEKLFF. The CDR3 coding sequence is TGCGCCAGCAGCCCAGGGACGGCTGCAACTAATGAAAAACTGTTTTTT.

The chain employs TRBV19 and TRBJ2-7; 10 bases map to TRBD1. The ends lost 6 bases at V and 2 bases at J; junction bases unmatched: 7. The CDR3 runs 15 residues. Per the germline V gene, CDR1 is LNHDA and CDR2 is SQIVND (reference sequence). The chain's CDR3 is CASSHDRGPPYEQYF. CDR3 DNA sequence: TGTGCCAGTAGCCACGACAGGGGGCCTCCCTACGAGCAGTACTTC.

The chain has TRBV11-1 and TRBJ1-1, with D perhaps TRBD1 (6 bases). V dropped 8 bases and J dropped 4 bases, with 14 bases sitting between them. Per germline, CDR1 SGHAT and CDR2 FQDESV (reference sequence). This CDR3 comprises 13 residues. The CDR3 nucleotides are TGTGCCAGCCGACAGGTGGGGAGCACTGAAGCTTTCTTT. This translates into CASRQVGSTEAFF.

This clone was recorded only once. The genes are TRBV4-1 and TRBJ2-2, with 10 bases fitting TRBD1. Looked up from germline, CDR1 is MGHRA and CDR2 is YSYEKL. Losses at the gene ends were 0 bases for V and 12 bases for J; bases not matched to a gene: 7. The CDR3 is made up of 15 amino acids. CDR3 in DNA: TGCGCCAGCAGCCAAGAAGAGGCGACAGGGGGCAAGCTGTTTTTT. It codes for CASSQEEATGGKLFF.

Within the sample, this clone is medium-sized. The V and J genes are TRBV5-4 and TRBJ2-7, with TRBD2 identical over 7 bases. Trimming took 4 bases from V and 3 from J; bases not matched to a gene: 4. The CDR3 has 13 residues. Germline-derived CDR1 and CDR2 are SGHNT and YYREEE (reference sequence). The CDR3 DNA follows: TGTGCCAGCAGCCGGGACTATCACTACGAGCAGTACTTC. The encoded protein is CASSRDYHYEQYF.

This clone appeared a single time. The V gene is TRBV28, the J gene TRBJ2-1; 9 bases map to TRBD2. The CDR3 covers 16 residues. Losses at the gene ends were 6 bases for V and 1 base for J; bases not matched to a gene: 7. Germline loops: CDR1 MDHEN, CDR2 SYDVKM. For the CDR3, the DNA is TGTGCCAGCAGGGAATTAGCGGGAGCGTCCTACAATGAGCAGTTCTTC. This gives the protein CASRELAGASYNEQFF.

This chain connects TRBV7-9 to TRBJ1-5; perhaps TRBD1 as D (5 bases). Germline-derived CDR1 and CDR2 are SEHNR and FQNEAQ (reference sequence). The V and J ends lost 0 bases and 8 bases respectively, with 8 bases between them. This CDR3 region has 13 residues. The CDR3 is CASSLAIGEPQHF. In DNA form, the CDR3 reads TGTGCCAGCAGCTTAGCGATAGGGGAGCCCCAGCATTTT.

This clone was observed a few times. The chain employs TRBV6-5 and TRBJ1-1, with D perhaps TRBD1 (5 bases). The ends were cut back, 6 bases at V and 1 base at J, with 9 bases in the middle. Germline V lookup: CDR1 MNHEY, CDR2 SVGAGI. The CDR3 loop spans 13 amino acids. The CDR3 nucleotides are TGTGCCAGCAGCCGACAGACGAACACTGAAGCTTTCTTT. It encodes CASSRQTNTEAFF.

This chain links TRBV5-6 with TRBJ2-7, with TRBD2 as a possible D gene (6 bases). Per germline, CDR1 SGHDT and CDR2 YYEEEE. This CDR3 region has 15 residues. The germline V and J ends were trimmed by 1 base and 6 bases, with 17 bases remaining between them. The CDR3 DNA reads as TGTGCCAGCAGCTTGCGCGGGGACGCTAAGTTCGAGCAGTACTTC. Translated: CASSLRGDAKFEQYF.

The count of this clone is one. The rearrangement joins TRBV4-3 to TRBJ1-2, with D unclear. The ends were cut back, 0 bases at V and 2 bases at J, with 10 bases in the middle. Germline V gene data show CDR1 as LGHNA and CDR2 as YSLEER. The CDR3 has 15 amino acids. This CDR3 reads CASSQDPYRNYGYTF. The CDR3 nucleotides read TGCGCCAGCAGCCAAGATCCTTACAGAAACTATGGCTACACCTTC.

The chain combines TRBV28 with TRBJ1-2, with 7 bases fitting TRBD1. The CDR3 is 16 amino acids. Germline V gene lookup returns CDR1 MDHEN and CDR2 SYDVKM. V shed 5 bases and J 3 bases; nucleotides not matched to a gene: 12. CDR3 in amino acids: CASSGGQGQGDYGYTF. In nucleotides, the CDR3 is TGTGCCAGCAGTGGAGGGCAGGGCCAGGGGGACTATGGCTACACCTTC.

This clone was found once. The chain joins TRBV5-4 to TRBJ2-6; D call uncertain. V was trimmed by 4 bases and J by 0 bases, leaving 8 bases between them. The CDR3 contains 15 residues. Germline V gene lookup returns CDR1 SGHNT and CDR2 YYREEE (reference sequence). CDR3 region: CASSRWGSGANVLTF. CDR3 in DNA: TGTGCCAGCAGCCGATGGGGCTCTGGGGCCAACGTCCTGACTTTC.

This clone was seen a handful of times. The V call is TRBV7-8, the J call TRBJ2-3; 15 positions agree with TRBD2. The CDR3 totals 19 residues. Germline V gene data show CDR1 as SGHVS and CDR2 as FQNEAQ. J gave up 3 bases and V 5 bases, and 12 bases lay outside the gene matches. CDR3 bases: TGTGCCAGCAGCACAGGGGGACTAGCGGGAGGCGTTATGACAGATACGCAGTATTTT. Encoded protein: CASSTGGLAGGVMTDTQYF.

V and J are TRBV9 and TRBJ2-3; D is possibly TRBD1 or TRBD2 (5 bases each). V was clipped by 3 bases and J by 8 bases, with 10 bases between them. CDR1 is SGDLS and CDR2 is YYNGEE in the germline V gene. This CDR3 region has 12 residues. CDR3 in amino acids: CASSATRGTQYF. CDR3 bases: TGTGCCAGCAGCGCCACTAGGGGTACGCAGTATTTT.